The 12 T cell receptor beta chains below all came from one sample that was sequenced in a study of cytomegalovirus exposure and HLA in healthy donors. The PCR contained 60 Vbeta and 13 Jbeta primers. Here immunoSEQ multiplex PCR was the method, and the copy in TCRdb shows in-frame clones only, minus some. Of about 200,000 clones detected, approximately 79% appear once; the ten largest clones hold roughly 1.5%. Sequenced input: PBMCs. The receptor source for this set is a man aged 50 to 60 in good health and CMV-seronegative.

The rearrangement links TRBV7-6 to TRBJ2-1, with a tentative D call TRBD2 (5 bases). Germline CDR1 is SGHVS and CDR2 is FNYEAQ. The V end was cut by 1 base, the J end by 6 bases, with 16 bases between. The CDR3 runs to 16 residues. The DNA of the CDR3 is TGTGCCAGCAGCTTAGGAGGACTTGCGTGGGGCAATGAGCAGTTCTTC. Translation: CASSLGGLAWGNEQFF. Drawing the rest from reference TRBV7-6 and TRBJ2-1, the complete variable domain is GAGVSQSPRYKVTKRGQDVALRCDPISGHVSLYWYRQALGQGPEFLTYFNYEAQQDKSGLPNDRFSAERPEGSISTLTIQRTEQRDSAMYRCASSLGGLAWGNEQFFGPGTRLTVL.

V and J are TRBV5-6 and TRBJ2-7; TRBD1 aligns across 8 bases. V trimming: 4 bases; J trimming: 5 bases; junction bases outside the gene matches: 5. The CDR3 loop spans 13 amino acids. Per germline, CDR1 SGHDT and CDR2 YYEEEE. The CDR3 reads CASSLDRGHEQYF. DNA for the CDR3: TGTGCCAGCAGCCTCGACAGGGGCCACGAGCAGTACTTC.

The chain has TRBV5-6 and TRBJ2-2; unclear D gene. Germline lookup yields CDR1 SGHDT and CDR2 YYEEEE. Trimming removed 4 bases from V and 2 bases from J, with 3 bases in between. The CDR3 has 12 amino acids. The CDR3 bases are TGTGCCAGCAGCCTAAACACCGGGGAGCTGTTTTTT. Translated: CASSLNTGELFF.

This rearrangement joins TRBV10-3 to TRBJ2-5; 7 positions match TRBD1. The CDR3 spans 13 residues. Germline trimming cut 3 bases from V and 11 bases from J; bases unmatched to any gene: 9. Germline CDR1 is ENHRY and CDR2 is SYGVKD. CDR3 residues: CAISDRDSVLQYF. The CDR3 DNA sequence: TGTGCCATCAGTGATCGGGACAGCGTTTTGCAGTACTTC.

V is TRBV5-1 and J is TRBJ2-2; 12 bases are a match to TRBD2. The V and J ends lost 4 bases and 5 bases, in that order; junction bases with no gene match: 6. Germline CDR1 SGHRS, CDR2 YFSETQ. This CDR3 has 16 amino acids. The CDR3 region has the DNA TGCGCCAGCAGCACCCCCCTAGCGGGGGGGACCGGGGAGCTGTTTTTT. Translating it yields CASSTPLAGGTGELFF. Combining the CDR3 with reference TRBV5-1 and TRBJ2-2 gives the whole variable domain KAGVTQTPRYLIKTRGQQVTLSCSPISGHRSVSWYQQTPGQGLQFLFEYFSETQRNKGNFPGRFSGRQFSNSRSEMNVSTLELGDSALYLCASSTPLAGGTGELFFGEGSRLTVL.

This clone has just one count. V and J are TRBV4-1 and TRBJ2-7; the match to TRBD2 covers 7 bases. V lost 0 bases and J lost 7; bases outside the gene matches: 9. From germline, CDR1 is MGHRA and CDR2 YSYEKL. The CDR3 length is 15 residues. CDR3 residues: CASSQDRAGRGEQYF. CDR3 sequence (DNA): TGCGCCAGCAGCCAAGATCGGGCGGGGCGGGGGGAGCAGTACTTC.

J is TRBJ1-2 and V is TRBV30, with unresolved D. Trimming stripped 1 base from V and 0 bases from J, with 12 bases between. Germline CDR1 reads GTSNPN; CDR2 reads SVGIG (reference sequence). The CDR3 contains 15 residues. CDR3 DNA sequence: TGTGCCTGGAGTGCACTTGGGAGATCTAACTATGGCTACACCTTC. Translated, it gives CAWSALGRSNYGYTF.

This clone showed up just once. J is TRBJ1-1 and V is TRBV7-9, with D uncertain. CDR1 SEHNR and CDR2 FQNEAQ come from the germline V gene (reference sequence). The length of the CDR3 is 13 residues. With 5 bases removed from V and 4 bases from J, the gap between germline ends came to 11 bases. The CDR3 sequence is CASSPTRATEAFF. The CDR3 bases are TGTGCCAGCAGCCCAACCCGCGCCACTGAAGCTTTCTTT.

Turning to this clone: A read error is likely, as this CDR3 ends without the conserved phenylalanine or tryptophan. The gene calls are TRBV18 and TRBJ1-2, with D possibly TRBD1 on 6 matching bases. The V gene's germline CDR1 is KGHSH and CDR2 LQKENI. V dropped 2 bases and J dropped 4 bases, with 20 bases sitting between them. The CDR3 has 17 residues. This CDR3 is CASSPGQPQTAVYGYTL. The CDR3, as DNA: TGTGCCAGCTCACCAGGACAGCCCCAAACCGCCGTCTATGGCTACACCCTC.

The gene calls are TRBV5-3 and TRBJ2-1, with 11 bases lining up with TRBD2. TRBV5-3 is an open reading frame, and its role is uncertain. The CDR3 loop spans 15 amino acids. The ends lost 4 bases at V and 4 bases at J; junction bases unmatched: 4. CDR3 sequence: CARSEGLAEYNEQFF. CDR3 nucleotide sequence: TGTGCCAGAAGCGAGGGACTAGCGGAATACAATGAGCAGTTCTTC.

The chain employs TRBV19 and TRBJ1-5, with 7 bases fitting TRBD1. V was pared by 5 bases and J by 6 bases, with 10 bases of the junction left unmatched. Looked up from germline, CDR1 is LNHDA and CDR2 is SQIVND (reference sequence). The CDR3 loop spans 15 amino acids. CDR3 sequence (DNA): TGTGCCAGTAGTTCCCGGAGGGGGCAGGGTCAGCCCCAGCATTTT. Its protein is CASSSRRGQGQPQHF.

This chain joins TRBV5-1 and TRBJ1-2; 9 nucleotides line up with TRBD1. The CDR3 loop spans 13 amino acids. Germline loops: CDR1 SGHRS, CDR2 YFSETQ. Trimming removed 4 bases from V and 8 bases from J; junction bases left unmatched: 6. This chain's CDR3 is CASSPGQGRGYTF. The CDR3 DNA follows: TGCGCCAGCAGCCCGGGACAGGGTAGGGGCTACACCTTC.